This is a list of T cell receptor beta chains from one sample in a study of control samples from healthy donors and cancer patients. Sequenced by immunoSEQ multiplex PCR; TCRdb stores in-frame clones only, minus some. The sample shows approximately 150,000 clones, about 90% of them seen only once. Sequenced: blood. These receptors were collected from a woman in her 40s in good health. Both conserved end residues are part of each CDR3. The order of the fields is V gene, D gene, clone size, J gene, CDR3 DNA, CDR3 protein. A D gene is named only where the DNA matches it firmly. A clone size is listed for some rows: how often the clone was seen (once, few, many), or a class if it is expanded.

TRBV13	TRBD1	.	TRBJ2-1	TGTGCCAGCAGCTTCGGACAGGGTTTTGATGAGCAGTTCTTC	CASSFGQGFDEQFF
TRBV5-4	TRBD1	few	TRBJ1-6	TGTGCCAGCAGCCCAGAAGGACAGGGATATTCACCCCTCCACTTT	CASSPEGQGYSPLHF
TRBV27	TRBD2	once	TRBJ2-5	TGTGCCAGCAGCTCAGAGCGGGGGGACCGAGAGACCCAGTACTTC	CASSSERGDRETQYF
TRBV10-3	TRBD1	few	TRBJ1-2	TGTGCCATCAGTGATGGGGACAGGGGCGCTGGCTACACCTTC	CAISDGDRGAGYTF
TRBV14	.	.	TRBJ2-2	TGTGCCAGCAGCCCCCGGACAGCTTACACCGGGGAGCTGTTTTTT	CASSPRTAYTGELFF
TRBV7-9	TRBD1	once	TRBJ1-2	TGTGCCAGCAGTCAGACAGGGGGCGATGGCTACACCTTC	CASSQTGGDGYTF
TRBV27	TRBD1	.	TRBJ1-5	TGTGCCATCGGGACAGGGGTAATCCCCCAGCATTTT	CAIGTGVIPQHF
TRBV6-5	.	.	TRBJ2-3	TGTGCCAGCAGTTACCTAGCCAACACAGATACGCAGTATTTT	CASSYLANTDTQYF
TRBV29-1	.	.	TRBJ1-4	TGCAGCGTCCTCCAGGGTGGTAATGAAAAACTGTTTTTT	CSVLQGGNEKLFF
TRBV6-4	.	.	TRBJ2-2	TGTGCCAGCAGTGTCCAGCGAAACACCGGGGAGCTGTTTTTT	CASSVQRNTGELFF
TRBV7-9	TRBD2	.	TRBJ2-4	TGTGCCAGCAGCAAGGCTAGCGGGGGGCTTAATTCCATTCAGTACTTC	CASSKASGGLNSIQYF
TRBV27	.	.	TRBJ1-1	TGTGCCAGCAGTTTATCGCTTGATCCAGCTTTCTTT	CASSLSLDPAFF
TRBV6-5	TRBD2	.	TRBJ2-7	TGTGCCAGCAGTATGACTAGCGGGGGGTTCTACGAGCAGTACTTC	CASSMTSGGFYEQYF
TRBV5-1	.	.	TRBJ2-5	TGCGCCAGCAGCTTGGCCGCTAGCCAGTCCTTTTCGGAGACCCAGTACTTC	CASSLAASQSFSETQYF
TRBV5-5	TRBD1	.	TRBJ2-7	TGTGCCAGCAGCTTTATCACAGGGGGAAACTACGAGCAGTACTTC	CASSFITGGNYEQYF
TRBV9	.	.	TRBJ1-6	TGTGCCAGCAGCGTAGAGGGGCAACCCCTCCACTTT	CASSVEGQPLHF
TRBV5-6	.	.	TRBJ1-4	TGTGCCAGCAGCTTCGGGTCAGGGACTATCGAAAAACTGTTTTTT	CASSFGSGTIEKLFF
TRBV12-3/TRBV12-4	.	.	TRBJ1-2	TGTGCCAGTACCTTGGGGGCATACTATGGCTACACCTTC	CASTLGAYYGYTF
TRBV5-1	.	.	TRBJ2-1	TGCGCCAGCAGCCCGGGGGTCTCCTACAATGAGCAGTTCTTC	CASSPGVSYNEQFF
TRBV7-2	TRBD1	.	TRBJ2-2	TGTGCCAGCAGCTACCTAACAGGGGATCCCGGGGAGCTGTTTTTT	CASSYLTGDPGELFF
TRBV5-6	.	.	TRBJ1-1	TGTGCCAGCAGCTTGGTGGCGGGTGGATACACTGAAGCTTTCTTT	CASSLVAGGYTEAFF
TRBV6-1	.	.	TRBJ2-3	TGTGCCAGCAGTAAAGCGAGGGAATCGGATACGCAGTATTTT	CASSKARESDTQYF
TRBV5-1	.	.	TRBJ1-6	TGCGCCAGCAGCTTGGACCCCCAGAAGTCACCCCTCCACTTT	CASSLDPQKSPLHF
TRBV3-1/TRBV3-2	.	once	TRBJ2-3	TGTGCCAGCAGCCCACCGCTTCCCACAGATACGCAGTATTTT	CASSPPLPTDTQYF
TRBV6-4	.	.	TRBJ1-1	TGTGCCAGCAGTGACCTCAACACTGAAGCTTTCTTT	CASSDLNTEAFF
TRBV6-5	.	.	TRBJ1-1	TGTGCCAGCGGCCCTTCGGGGGGCACTGAAGCTTTCTTT	CASGPSGGTEAFF
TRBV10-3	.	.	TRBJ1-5	TGTGCCATCAGTGAGTCGATCATGGGATCTGACAATCAGCCCCAGCATTTT	CAISESIMGSDNQPQHF
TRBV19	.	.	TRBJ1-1	TGTGCCAGTAGTACCGGGATAAACACTGAAGCTTTCTTT	CASSTGINTEAFF
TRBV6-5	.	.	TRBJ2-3	TGTGCCAGCAGTTACTCGACACAACCTAGCACAGATACGCAGTATTTT	CASSYSTQPSTDTQYF
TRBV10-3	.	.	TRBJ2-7	TGTGCCATCAGTGAGGCTACAGGGAGCTCCTACGAGCAGTACTTC	CAISEATGSSYEQYF
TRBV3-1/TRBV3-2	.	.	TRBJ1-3	TGTGCCAGCAGCCAAGGTTTTGGGGCCTCTGGAAACACCATATATTTT	CASSQGFGASGNTIYF
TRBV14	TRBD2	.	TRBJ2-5	TGTGCCAGCAGCCAAGATCCCCTCGGACTAGCGGGGGAGACCCAGTACTTC	CASSQDPLGLAGETQYF
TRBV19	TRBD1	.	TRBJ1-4	TGTGCCAGTAGTGCCCGACAGGGAACTAATGAAAAACTGTTTTTT	CASSARQGTNEKLFF
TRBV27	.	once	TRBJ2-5	TGTGCCAGCAGTTTAAAGGGGGTAGAGACCCAGTACTTC	CASSLKGVETQYF
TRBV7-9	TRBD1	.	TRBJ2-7	TGTGCCAGCAGCTCCCTTACGGGGACAGGGCCCCACGAGCAGTACTTC	CASSSLTGTGPHEQYF
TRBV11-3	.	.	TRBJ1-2	TGTGCCAGCAGCTTAGATCAGTCGACAGCCTCAGGGGATGGCTACACCTTC	CASSLDQSTASGDGYTF
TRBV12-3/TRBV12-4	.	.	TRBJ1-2	TGTGCCAGCAGTTTGGGCCGCGCGGGCTACACCTTC	CASSLGRAGYTF
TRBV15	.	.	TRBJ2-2	TGTGCCACCAGCAGAGTTACCCCAATCATCGGGGAGCTGTTTTTT	CATSRVTPIIGELFF
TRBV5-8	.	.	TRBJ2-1	TGTGCCAGCAGCCCCGCCGGGGACAATGAGCAGTTCTTC	CASSPAGDNEQFF
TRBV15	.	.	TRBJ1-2	TGTGCCACCAGCAGAGGCGGCAGCCTAGTCTATGGCTACACCTTC	CATSRGGSLVYGYTF
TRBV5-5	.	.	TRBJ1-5	TGTGCCAGCAGCTCAACGGACGTTGATAGCAATCAGCCCCAGCATTTT	CASSSTDVDSNQPQHF
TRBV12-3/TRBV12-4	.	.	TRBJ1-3	TGTGCCAGCAGTCCCCAGGGAAACACCATATATTTT	CASSPQGNTIYF
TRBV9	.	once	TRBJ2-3	TGTGCCAGCAGCGTAACTAGGTTGAGTACAGATACGCAGTATTTT	CASSVTRLSTDTQYF
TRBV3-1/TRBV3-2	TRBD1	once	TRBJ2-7	TGTGCCAGCAGCCAAGGATACAGGGGCGGCGAGCAGTACTTC	CASSQGYRGGEQYF
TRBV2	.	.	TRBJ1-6	TGTGCCAGCAGTGAAAGAGGGGGATTGTCACCCCTCCACTTT	CASSERGGLSPLHF
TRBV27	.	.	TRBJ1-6	TGTGCCAGCAGTTATGGTAATTCACCCCTCCACTTT	CASSYGNSPLHF
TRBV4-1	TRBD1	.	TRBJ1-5	TGCGCCAGCAGCCCCGCGGCACAGGGGAGTCAGCCCCAGCATTTT	CASSPAAQGSQPQHF
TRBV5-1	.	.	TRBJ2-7	TGCGCCAGCAGCTTGGCCAACGAGCAGTACTTC	CASSLANEQYF
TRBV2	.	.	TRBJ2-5	TGTGCCAGCAGGGTGGGTAGAAAAGAGACCCAGTACTTC	CASRVGRKETQYF
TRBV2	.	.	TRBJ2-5	TGTGCCAGCAGTGTGTTTCGGGGGGCTGGGGAGACCCAGTACTTC	CASSVFRGAGETQYF
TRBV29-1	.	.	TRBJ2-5	TGCAGCGTTACCCCGGGGGCGGAGATGGAGACCCAGTACTTC	CSVTPGAEMETQYF